This T cell receptor (beta chain) was obtained from a study of Graves' ophthalmopathy and Graves' hyperthyroidism. This clonotype was recorded many times. From RNA, the CDR3 regions of TCR beta chains were amplified and sequenced. HTBI-primed first-round RT-PCR preceded second-round multiplex PCR. Each CDR3 protein is one row after TCRdb ran MiXCR on the multiplex PCR reads. Of about 370,000 distinct CDR3 sequences detected, about 15% appear once; the ten largest clones hold 2% to 3%. The CDR3 loop spans 15 amino acids. Losses at the gene ends were 2 bases for V and 4 bases for J; bases not matched to a gene: 6. Germline V gene data show CDR1 as SGHTA and CDR2 as FQGNSA.

The sample comprised peripheral blood. The TCR was taken from an adult woman with stable Graves' hyperthyroidism. V and J are TRBV7-2 and TRBJ2-7; 9 positions agree with TRBD2. CDR3 protein: CASSLTSGPQYEQYF. CDR3 DNA sequence: TGTGCCAGCAGCTTAACTAGCGGGCCCCAATACGAGCAGTACTTC. The whole variable domain, remainder taken from reference TRBV7-2 and TRBJ2-7, is GAGVSQSPSNKVTEKGKDVELRCDPISGHTALYWYRQSLGQGLEFLIYFQGNSAPDKSGLPSDRFSAERTGGSVSTLTIQRTQQEDSAVYLCASSLTSGPQYEQYFGPGTRLTVT.